These T cell receptor beta chains were read from a single sample in a study of cytomegalovirus exposure and HLA in healthy donors. Generated by immunoSEQ multiplex PCR, the TCRdb table keeps only in-frame clones and is missing some. The profile shows roughly 130,000 clones, 55% to 75% of them singletons. Sequencing was performed on PBMCs. The source is a man aged 25 to 40 in good health and CMV-seropositive. Both conserved end residues are part of each CDR3. D genes are given only for firm matches. A row's size may be missing; if present it is once, few, many or a size class.

abundance: NA; j_gene: TRBJ2-5; v_gene: TRBV13; d_gene: NA; CDR3aa: CASRLQGGGTQYF; CDR3nt: TGTGCCAGCAGGTTACAGGGTGGCGGGACCCAGTACTTC
abundance: NA; j_gene: TRBJ2-5; v_gene: TRBV28; d_gene: TRBD2; CDR3aa: CASTMGGDATETQYF; CDR3nt: TGTGCCAGCACCATGGGAGGGGACGCCACAGAGACCCAGTACTTC
abundance: few; j_gene: TRBJ1-5; v_gene: TRBV11-2; d_gene: NA; CDR3aa: CASSLEAQPQHF; CDR3nt: TGTGCCAGCAGCTTAGAGGCTCAGCCCCAGCATTTT
abundance: NA; j_gene: TRBJ2-6; v_gene: TRBV4-3; d_gene: TRBD2; CDR3aa: CASSPLAGETGGANVLTF; CDR3nt: TGCGCCAGCAGCCCTTTAGCGGGAGAGACGGGAGGGGCCAACGTCCTGACTTTC
abundance: NA; j_gene: TRBJ1-5; v_gene: TRBV6-5; d_gene: TRBD1; CDR3aa: CASRGQTNQPQHF; CDR3nt: TGTGCCAGCAGGGGACAGACCAATCAGCCCCAGCATTTT
abundance: few; j_gene: TRBJ2-7; v_gene: TRBV7-2; d_gene: TRBD2; CDR3aa: CASSSGGEVYEQYF; CDR3nt: TGTGCCAGCAGCTCGGGGGGTGAAGTATACGAGCAGTACTTC
abundance: NA; j_gene: TRBJ2-7; v_gene: TRBV6-6; d_gene: NA; CDR3aa: CASSAGRYEQYF; CDR3nt: TGTGCCAGCAGCGCTGGGAGGTACGAGCAGTACTTC
abundance: NA; j_gene: TRBJ2-1; v_gene: TRBV5-1; d_gene: TRBD2; CDR3aa: CASSWGLAETNEQFF; CDR3nt: TGCGCCAGCAGCTGGGGACTAGCGGAGACCAATGAGCAGTTCTTC
abundance: NA; j_gene: TRBJ2-5; v_gene: TRBV4-2; d_gene: TRBD2; CDR3aa: CASSQIGTSGQETQYF; CDR3nt: TGTGCCAGCAGCCAAATCGGGACTAGCGGCCAAGAGACCCAGTACTTC
abundance: NA; j_gene: TRBJ1-1; v_gene: TRBV19; d_gene: NA; CDR3aa: CASSIMGGNTEAFF; CDR3nt: TGTGCCAGTAGTATAATGGGGGGGAACACTGAAGCTTTCTTT